This is a list of T cell receptor beta chains from one sample in a study of T cell repertoires in cytomegalovirus infection. Using its own MiXCR run on the reads, TCRdb lists one record per CDR3 protein. The table shows around 200,000 distinct CDR3 sequences, with approximately 17% occurring only once. The sequenced sample consisted of CD8+ T cells from PBMCs. The receptor set was obtained from a human donor in good health (CMV status not recorded). Some clones in this sample may be carry-over from other donors' samples. The CDR3 runs from the conserved cysteine through the conserved F or W. A D gene is named only where the DNA matches it firmly. The size entry is marked missing in some rows and otherwise reads once, few, many or a size class.

d_call: NA
j_call: TRBJ1-2
v_call: TRBV28
clone_size: few
cdr3_aa: CASSYPTGIYGYTF
cdr3_nt: TGTGCCAGCAGCTACCCGACAGGAATATATGGCTACACCTTC

d_call: TRBD1
j_call: TRBJ1-2
v_call: TRBV7-9
clone_size: NA
cdr3_aa: CASSPTLRDRGDGYTF
cdr3_nt: TGTGCCAGCAGCCCGACCTTGCGGGACAGGGGGGATGGCTACACCTTC

d_call: TRBD2
j_call: TRBJ2-1
v_call: TRBV7-6
clone_size: NA
cdr3_aa: CASSVPTSGYSYNEQFF
cdr3_nt: TGTGCCAGCAGCGTACCGACTAGCGGGTACTCCTACAATGAGCAGTTCTTC

d_call: NA
j_call: TRBJ2-1
v_call: TRBV7-9
clone_size: NA
cdr3_aa: CASSRGGTGPYNEQFF
cdr3_nt: TGTGCCAGCAGCCGCGGTGGGACTGGGCCCTACAATGAGCAGTTCTTC

d_call: NA
j_call: TRBJ1-1
v_call: TRBV28
clone_size: NA
cdr3_aa: CASSSRATSNTEAFF
cdr3_nt: TGTGCCAGCAGTTCTAGGGCCACCTCGAACACTGAAGCTTTCTTT

d_call: NA
j_call: TRBJ1-1
v_call: TRBV6-2/TRBV6-3
clone_size: many
cdr3_aa: CASSPGASHSTEAFF
cdr3_nt: TGTGCCAGCAGCCCCGGAGCCTCCCACTCCACTGAAGCTTTCTTT

d_call: NA
j_call: TRBJ1-4
v_call: TRBV7-2
clone_size: NA
cdr3_aa: CASSRTDIQGEKLFF
cdr3_nt: TGTGCCAGCAGCCGAACAGATATTCAAGGGGAAAAACTGTTTTTT

d_call: TRBD2
j_call: TRBJ2-1
v_call: TRBV27
clone_size: few
cdr3_aa: CASSFTTLLAGPLDEQFF
cdr3_nt: TGTGCCAGCAGTTTCACCACCTTACTAGCGGGGCCCTTGGATGAGCAGTTCTTC

d_call: NA
j_call: TRBJ1-1
v_call: TRBV2
clone_size: few
cdr3_aa: CASSEARQLGTEAFF
cdr3_nt: TGTGCCAGCAGTGAAGCACGGCAACTGGGGACTGAAGCTTTCTTT

d_call: NA
j_call: TRBJ1-2
v_call: TRBV7-9
clone_size: NA
cdr3_aa: CASSSKLTGSPYGYTF
cdr3_nt: TGTGCCAGCAGCTCTAAACTGACGGGATCACCCTATGGCTACACCTTC

d_call: NA
j_call: TRBJ2-1
v_call: TRBV6-5
clone_size: NA
cdr3_aa: CASSYVGPSSYNEQFF
cdr3_nt: TGTGCCAGCAGTTACGTGGGGCCGAGCTCCTACAATGAGCAGTTCTTC

d_call: TRBD2
j_call: TRBJ2-1
v_call: TRBV7-6
clone_size: few
cdr3_aa: CASSLWTSGGLSYNEQFF
cdr3_nt: TGTGCCAGCAGCCTGTGGACTAGCGGGGGCCTCTCCTACAATGAGCAGTTCTTC

d_call: NA
j_call: TRBJ2-7
v_call: TRBV23-1
clone_size: NA
cdr3_aa: CARLNYEQYF
cdr3_nt: TGCGCCAGGTTAAACTACGAGCAGTACTTC

d_call: TRBD1
j_call: TRBJ1-1
v_call: TRBV4-1
clone_size: NA
cdr3_aa: CASSHTTGMNTEAFF
cdr3_nt: TGCGCCAGCAGCCACACGACAGGGATGAACACTGAAGCTTTCTTT

d_call: NA
j_call: TRBJ1-2
v_call: TRBV11-2
clone_size: few
cdr3_aa: CASSISPERGYTF
cdr3_nt: TGTGCCAGCAGCATAAGCCCCGAACGGGGCTACACCTTC

d_call: TRBD1
j_call: TRBJ2-7
v_call: TRBV7-6
clone_size: few
cdr3_aa: CASRSGTAYEQYF
cdr3_nt: TGTGCCAGCAGATCCGGGACAGCGTACGAGCAGTACTTC

d_call: NA
j_call: TRBJ2-7
v_call: TRBV29-1
clone_size: NA
cdr3_aa: CSVPDRDEQYF
cdr3_nt: TGCAGCGTCCCTGACAGAGACGAGCAGTACTTC

d_call: NA
j_call: TRBJ1-1
v_call: TRBV19
clone_size: few
cdr3_aa: CASSMSATNSEAFF
cdr3_nt: TGTGCCAGTAGTATGAGTGCGACAAACTCTGAAGCTTTCTTT

d_call: TRBD1
j_call: TRBJ2-3
v_call: TRBV4-2
clone_size: NA
cdr3_aa: CASSRTTGPDTQYF
cdr3_nt: TGTGCCAGCAGCCGAACGACAGGGCCAGATACGCAGTATTTT

d_call: NA
j_call: TRBJ1-2
v_call: TRBV7-6
clone_size: few
cdr3_aa: CASSLKAQGGFYGYTF
cdr3_nt: TGTGCCAGCAGCTTAAAGGCACAGGGAGGGTTTTATGGCTACACCTTC

d_call: NA
j_call: TRBJ2-5
v_call: TRBV12-3/TRBV12-4
clone_size: NA
cdr3_aa: CASTSSIGEETQYF
cdr3_nt: TGTGCCAGCACCAGCTCGATTGGGGAAGAGACCCAGTACTTC

d_call: NA
j_call: TRBJ2-1
v_call: TRBV9
clone_size: NA
cdr3_aa: CASRETSGSKQFF
cdr3_nt: TGTGCCAGCAGGGAGACATCGGGGAGTAAGCAGTTCTTC

d_call: TRBD2
j_call: TRBJ2-1
v_call: TRBV20-1
clone_size: few
cdr3_aa: CSARDRGGGYNEQFF
cdr3_nt: TGCAGTGCTAGAGATCGGGGGGGAGGGTACAATGAGCAGTTCTTC

d_call: NA
j_call: TRBJ2-7
v_call: TRBV7-2
clone_size: few
cdr3_aa: CASSFRDGGYEQYF
cdr3_nt: TGTGCCAGCAGCTTCCGGGACGGTGGGTACGAGCAGTACTTC

d_call: NA
j_call: TRBJ1-2
v_call: TRBV28
clone_size: NA
cdr3_aa: CASGPGPYGYTF
cdr3_nt: TGTGCCAGCGGGCCGGGGCCCTATGGCTACACCTTC

d_call: NA
j_call: TRBJ1-1
v_call: TRBV12-3/TRBV12-4
clone_size: NA
cdr3_aa: CASRGGTSEAFF
cdr3_nt: TGTGCCAGCAGGGGTGGGACATCTGAAGCTTTCTTT

d_call: TRBD1
j_call: TRBJ2-7
v_call: TRBV6-1
clone_size: few
cdr3_aa: CASSATGESYEQYF
cdr3_nt: TGTGCCAGCAGTGCGACAGGGGAGTCCTACGAGCAGTACTTC

d_call: NA
j_call: TRBJ2-1
v_call: TRBV7-6
clone_size: few
cdr3_aa: CASSGRGNEQFF
cdr3_nt: TGTGCCAGCAGCGGCAGAGGAAATGAGCAGTTCTTC

d_call: TRBD1
j_call: TRBJ2-5
v_call: TRBV7-9
clone_size: few
cdr3_aa: CASSLAEQGYEDF
cdr3_nt: TGTGCCAGCAGCTTAGCAGAACAGGGGTATGAGGACTTC

d_call: TRBD1
j_call: TRBJ1-5
v_call: TRBV6-2/TRBV6-3
clone_size: NA
cdr3_aa: CASTDPGQGLYSNQPQHF
cdr3_nt: TGTGCCAGCACCGACCCGGGACAGGGGCTTTATAGCAATCAGCCCCAGCATTTT

d_call: TRBD2
j_call: TRBJ2-2
v_call: TRBV29-1
clone_size: NA
cdr3_aa: CSVLAGINTGELFF
cdr3_nt: TGCAGCGTTCTAGCGGGAATAAACACCGGGGAGCTGTTTTTT

d_call: NA
j_call: TRBJ2-6
v_call: TRBV28
clone_size: few
cdr3_aa: CASSLLFSGANVLTF
cdr3_nt: TGTGCCAGCAGTTTATTATTCTCTGGGGCCAACGTCCTGACTTTC

d_call: TRBD2
j_call: TRBJ2-1
v_call: TRBV7-6
clone_size: few
cdr3_aa: CASSFPGGSYNEQFF
cdr3_nt: TGTGCCAGCAGCTTCCCCGGGGGGTCTTACAATGAGCAGTTCTTC

d_call: NA
j_call: TRBJ2-4
v_call: TRBV7-9
clone_size: NA
cdr3_aa: CASSSWTELAKNIQYF
cdr3_nt: TGTGCCAGCAGCTCATGGACGGAGCTAGCCAAAAACATTCAGTACTTC

d_call: NA
j_call: TRBJ1-1
v_call: TRBV7-9
clone_size: few
cdr3_aa: CASSRSTEAFF
cdr3_nt: TGTGCCAGCAGCCGGAGTACTGAAGCTTTCTTT

d_call: NA
j_call: TRBJ2-5
v_call: TRBV11-2
clone_size: few
cdr3_aa: CASSDRQETQYF
cdr3_nt: TGTGCCAGCAGCGACCGACAAGAGACCCAGTACTTC

d_call: NA
j_call: TRBJ1-1
v_call: TRBV6-2/TRBV6-3
clone_size: NA
cdr3_aa: CASSFQGKNTEAFF
cdr3_nt: TGTGCCAGCAGTTTCCAGGGAAAAAACACTGAAGCTTTCTTT

d_call: NA
j_call: TRBJ2-7
v_call: TRBV2
clone_size: few
cdr3_aa: CASSDSAYEQYF
cdr3_nt: TGTGCCAGCAGTGACTCAGCCTACGAGCAGTACTTC

d_call: NA
j_call: TRBJ2-2
v_call: TRBV6-6
clone_size: NA
cdr3_aa: CASGGTPGTGELFF
cdr3_nt: TGTGCCAGCGGGGGGACACCGGGCACCGGGGAGCTGTTTTTT

d_call: NA
j_call: TRBJ2-3
v_call: TRBV12-3/TRBV12-4
clone_size: NA
cdr3_aa: CASSFGPSTDTQYF
cdr3_nt: TGTGCCAGCAGTTTCGGGCCTAGCACAGATACGCAGTATTTT

d_call: NA
j_call: TRBJ1-2
v_call: TRBV9
clone_size: few
cdr3_aa: CASSPPGTGGYTF
cdr3_nt: TGTGCCAGCAGCCCCCCGGGGACCGGAGGCTACACCTTC

d_call: NA
j_call: TRBJ1-5
v_call: TRBV12-3/TRBV12-4
clone_size: many
cdr3_aa: CASSLGQPQHF
cdr3_nt: TGTGCCAGCAGTTTGGGTCAGCCCCAGCATTTT

d_call: NA
j_call: TRBJ2-1
v_call: TRBV5-1
clone_size: few
cdr3_aa: CASAEGVQTYNEQFF
cdr3_nt: TGCGCCAGCGCTGAGGGGGTGCAGACCTACAATGAGCAGTTCTTC

d_call: TRBD2
j_call: TRBJ2-1
v_call: TRBV19
clone_size: few
cdr3_aa: CASSILAGASYNEQFF
cdr3_nt: TGTGCCAGTAGTATCTTAGCGGGGGCCTCCTACAATGAGCAGTTCTTC

d_call: NA
j_call: TRBJ2-2
v_call: TRBV29-1
clone_size: few
cdr3_aa: CSVVGQDTGELFF
cdr3_nt: TGCAGCGTTGTCGGGCAGGACACCGGGGAGCTGTTTTTT

d_call: NA
j_call: TRBJ2-7
v_call: TRBV10-3
clone_size: NA
cdr3_aa: CAISDPQVTYEQYF
cdr3_nt: TGTGCCATCAGTGACCCGCAGGTAACCTACGAGCAGTACTTC

d_call: NA
j_call: TRBJ1-4
v_call: TRBV7-2
clone_size: few
cdr3_aa: CASSLVSRATNEKLFF
cdr3_nt: TGTGCCAGCAGCTTAGTGTCCCGGGCAACTAATGAAAAACTGTTTTTT

d_call: TRBD1
j_call: TRBJ1-1
v_call: TRBV7-9
clone_size: NA
cdr3_aa: CASSLTDRGATEAFF
cdr3_nt: TGTGCCAGCAGCCTAACGGACAGGGGAGCCACTGAAGCTTTCTTT

d_call: NA
j_call: TRBJ1-1
v_call: TRBV27
clone_size: many
cdr3_aa: CASSLYKEPTEAFF
cdr3_nt: TGTGCCAGCAGTTTGTACAAGGAACCCACTGAAGCTTTCTTT

d_call: TRBD1
j_call: TRBJ1-2
v_call: TRBV7-2
clone_size: few
cdr3_aa: CASSLIQGENYGYTF
cdr3_nt: TGTGCCAGCAGCCTTATACAGGGGGAAAACTATGGCTACACCTTC

d_call: NA
j_call: TRBJ1-1
v_call: TRBV6-5
clone_size: NA
cdr3_aa: CASSYPEAFF
cdr3_nt: TGTGCCAGCAGTTACCCAGAAGCTTTCTTT

d_call: TRBD2
j_call: TRBJ2-2
v_call: TRBV20-1
clone_size: few
cdr3_aa: CSARDPQYSGANTGELFF
cdr3_nt: TGCAGTGCTAGAGATCCCCAATATAGCGGGGCGAACACCGGGGAGCTGTTTTTT

d_call: NA
j_call: TRBJ1-1
v_call: TRBV7-6
clone_size: few
cdr3_aa: CASSLNQGRTEAFF
cdr3_nt: TGTGCCAGCAGCTTAAACCAGGGACGAACTGAAGCTTTCTTT